Sequencing of this T cell receptor (beta chain) was carried out in a study of control samples from healthy donors and cancer patients. Some clones are missing from TCRdb's copy, which holds only in-frame ones; the method was immunoSEQ multiplex PCR. The sample yields 100,000 to 150,000 clones, 92% seen once. After removal of 1 base from V and 7 bases from J, the junction contained 6 bases not matched to a gene. The CDR3 length is 15 residues. From germline, CDR1 is SGHVS and CDR2 FQNEAQ. The genes are TRBV7-8 and TRBJ1-5, with 8 positions matching TRBD1. Sequenced input: PBMCs. This receptor was taken from a man at least 80 years old with head and neck cancer. The CDR3 DNA follows: TGTGCCAGCAGCTTAGGGACAGGGAGGAACCAGCCCCAGCATTTT. Protein sequence: CASSLGTGRNQPQHF.